This T cell receptor (beta chain) was recovered during a study of blood T cells in healthy people across ages. The V end lost 5 bases, the J end lost 4 bases, and 11 bases lay between the germline ends. Germline V CDR1 and CDR2: SGHTA, FQGNSA. This CDR3 has 13 amino acids. For the second PCR, which ran for about 7 to 11 cycles, a sample-barcoded 5' primer and a J-beta primer mix were used. TCRdb called the 5' RACE reads again in MiXCR, with one record for every CDR3 protein. This table holds roughly 900,000 distinct CDR3 sequences, around 46% found once. Whenever a sample was processed, at least 7 million PBMCs were isolated. This clonotype was found a few times.

The chain couples TRBV7-2 to TRBJ1-2; perhaps TRBD1 as D (6 bases). The TCR comes from a man aged 25-45 years in good health. Sequenced sample: blood. CDR3 amino acids: CASSVGQPYGYTF. Written as DNA, the CDR3 is TGTGCCAGCAGCGTAGGACAGCCCTATGGCTACACCTTC.